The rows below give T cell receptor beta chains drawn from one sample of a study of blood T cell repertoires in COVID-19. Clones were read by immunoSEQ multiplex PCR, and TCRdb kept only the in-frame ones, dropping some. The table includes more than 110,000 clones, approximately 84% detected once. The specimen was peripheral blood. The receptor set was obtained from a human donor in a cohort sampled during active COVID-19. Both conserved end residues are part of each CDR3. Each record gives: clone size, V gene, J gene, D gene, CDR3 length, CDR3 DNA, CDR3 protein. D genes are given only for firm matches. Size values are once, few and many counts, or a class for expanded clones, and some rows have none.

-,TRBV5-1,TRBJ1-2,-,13,TGCGCCAGCAGCGCGGACAGTATGACAGGCTACACCTTC,CASSADSMTGYTF
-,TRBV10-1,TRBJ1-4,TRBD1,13,TGCGCCTATAGGGACAGTCAATATGAAAAACTGTTTTTT,CAYRDSQYEKLFF
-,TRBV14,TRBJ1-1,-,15,TGTGCCAGCAGCCAAGATTTTGGCGGGAACACTGAAGCTTTCTTT,CASSQDFGGNTEAFF
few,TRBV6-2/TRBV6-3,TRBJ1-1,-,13,TGTGCCAGCAGTTACCTCGGAGGCACTGGGGCTTTCTTT,CASSYLGGTGAFF
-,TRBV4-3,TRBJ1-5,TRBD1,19,TGCGCCAGCAGCCCAGGGAGGGGACAGGGGGCGCCGAGCAATCAGCCCCAGCATTTT,CASSPGRGQGAPSNQPQHF
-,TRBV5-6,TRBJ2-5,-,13,TGTGCCAGCAGCCTCAGGGTAGGGGAGACCCAGTACTTC,CASSLRVGETQYF
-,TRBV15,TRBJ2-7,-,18,TGTGCCACCAGCAGAGAGCTACCTATGTCGGGGTCCTCCTACGAGCAGTACTTC,CATSRELPMSGSSYEQYF
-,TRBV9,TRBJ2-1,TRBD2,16,TGTGCCAGCAGCGTACGAAGCGGGGGCGGATACAATGAGCAGTTCTTC,CASSVRSGGGYNEQFF
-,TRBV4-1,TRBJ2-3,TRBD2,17,TGCGCCAGCAGCCAAGATCAGCGGGAAGAGAGCACAGATACGCAGTATTTT,CASSQDQREESTDTQYF
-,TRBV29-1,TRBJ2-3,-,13,TGCAGCGTTGCGGCAGGGGCTGGCGATACGCAGTATTTT,CSVAAGAGDTQYF
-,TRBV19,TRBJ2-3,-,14,TGTGCCAGTACCGACAGGTTAACCACAGATACGCAGTATTTT,CASTDRLTTDTQYF
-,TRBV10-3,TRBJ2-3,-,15,TGTGCCATCAGTGAGGGGCGAGGTGGGGCGAATACGCAGTATTTT,CAISEGRGGANTQYF
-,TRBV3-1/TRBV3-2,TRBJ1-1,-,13,TGTGCCAGCAGCTTTGGAGGGAACACTGAAGCTTTCTTT,CASSFGGNTEAFF
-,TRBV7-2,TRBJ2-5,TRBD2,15,TGTGCCAGCAGCAGAAGGACTAGCGGGGAAGAGACCCAGTACTTC,CASSRRTSGEETQYF
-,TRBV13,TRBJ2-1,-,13,TGTGCCAGCAGCCGAAGGGCCGGGATCGAGCAGTTCTTC,CASSRRAGIEQFF
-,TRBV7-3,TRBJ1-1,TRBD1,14,TGTGCCAGCAGCTTAAAGGTCGGGACAGGGTTCGCTTTCTTT,CASSLKVGTGFAFF
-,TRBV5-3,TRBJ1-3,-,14,TGTGCCAGAAGCTTGGACAACTCTGGAAACACCATATATTTT,CARSLDNSGNTIYF
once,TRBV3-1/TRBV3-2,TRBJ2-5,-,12,TGTGCCAGCAGCCAAAACAAGGAGACCCAGTACTTC,CASSQNKETQYF
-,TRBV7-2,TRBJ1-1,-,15,TGTGCCAGCAGCTTAGGAGGGAGGGTGAACACTGAAGCTTTCTTT,CASSLGGRVNTEAFF
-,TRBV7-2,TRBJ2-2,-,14,TGTGCCAGCAGCTTTGGGGCGCAGTCCGGGGAGCTGTTTTTT,CASSFGAQSGELFF
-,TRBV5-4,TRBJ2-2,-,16,TGTGCCAGCAGCCCCTATTCGAGAATGGACACCGGGGAGCTGTTTTTT,CASSPYSRMDTGELFF
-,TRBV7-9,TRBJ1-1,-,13,TGTGCCAGCAGCTTATCGGGGAACACTGAAGCTTTCTTT,CASSLSGNTEAFF
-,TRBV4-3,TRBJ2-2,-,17,TGCGCCAGCAGCCAAGATACAGGAGCTCCGAAGGCCGGGGAGCTGTTTTTT,CASSQDTGAPKAGELFF
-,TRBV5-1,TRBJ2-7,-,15,TGCGCCAGCAGCTTGGCACAGGGAGCCTCCTACGAGCAGTACTTC,CASSLAQGASYEQYF
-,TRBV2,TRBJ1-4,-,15,TGTGCCAGCAGTGAAACCCGGGCGGAGGGTGAAAAACTGTTTTTT,CASSETRAEGEKLFF
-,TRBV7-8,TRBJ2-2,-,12,TGTGCCAGCGCCGCGGTAGCCGGGGAGCTGTTTTTT,CASAAVAGELFF
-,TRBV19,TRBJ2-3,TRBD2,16,TGTGCCAGTAGTTCAAGACTAGCGGGGGGCACAGATACGCAGTATTTT,CASSSRLAGGTDTQYF
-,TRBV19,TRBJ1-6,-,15,TGTGCCAGTAACGCGGTTGAATTCGGAAATTCACCCCTCCACTTT,CASNAVEFGNSPLHF
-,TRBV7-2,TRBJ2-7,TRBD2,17,TGTGCCAGCAGTTCATTCGGACTAGCGGGGGGTGCCTACGAGCAGTACTTC,CASSSFGLAGGAYEQYF
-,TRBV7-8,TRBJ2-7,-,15,TGTGCCAGCAGCTTACTGGAGGGGTCTCCCTACGAGCAGTACTTC,CASSLLEGSPYEQYF
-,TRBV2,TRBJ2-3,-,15,TGTGCCAGCAGCCGATTCCTATCTAGCACAGATACGCAGTATTTT,CASSRFLSSTDTQYF
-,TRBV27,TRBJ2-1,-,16,TGTGCCAGCAGTCCTCCCCAGGGGCTCTCCTACAATGAGCAGTTCTTC,CASSPPQGLSYNEQFF
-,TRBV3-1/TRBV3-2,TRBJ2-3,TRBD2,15,TGTGCCAGCAGCCCCGCGGGGGGGCCTCCAGATACGCAGTATTTT,CASSPAGGPPDTQYF
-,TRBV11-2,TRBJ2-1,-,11,TGTGCCAGCACGGGGGACAATGAGCAGTTCTTC,CASTGDNEQFF
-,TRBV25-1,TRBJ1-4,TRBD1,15,TGTGCCAGCAGTGGAGCCCCAGGGGGCGGTGAAAAACTGTTTTTT,CASSGAPGGGEKLFF
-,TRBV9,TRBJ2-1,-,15,TGTGCCAGCAGCGCACTAGTCGGGGCCTACAATGAGCAGTTCTTC,CASSALVGAYNEQFF
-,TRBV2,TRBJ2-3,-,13,TGTGCCAGCCCCAGGGAATCCACAGATACGCAGTATTTT,CASPRESTDTQYF
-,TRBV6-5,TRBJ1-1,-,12,TGTGCCAGCAGTTCGGGGGTCACTGAAGCTTTCTTT,CASSSGVTEAFF
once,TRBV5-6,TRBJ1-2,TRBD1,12,TGTGCCAGCAGCTCTGGGACAGGCGGCTACACCTTC,CASSSGTGGYTF
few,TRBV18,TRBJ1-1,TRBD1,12,TGTGCCAGCTCACCACCGACAGGGGAAGCTTTCTTT,CASSPPTGEAFF
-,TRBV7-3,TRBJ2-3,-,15,TGTGCCAGCAGCTTAGCGGGCGGGAGCACAGATACGCAGTATTTT,CASSLAGGSTDTQYF
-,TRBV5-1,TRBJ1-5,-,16,TGCGCCAGCAGCTTGACAGGGCCTATTGGCAATCAGCCCCAGCATTTT,CASSLTGPIGNQPQHF
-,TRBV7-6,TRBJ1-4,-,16,TGTGCCAGCAGTTCGCCCGGGGGTGCAACTAATGAAAAACTGTTTTTT,CASSSPGGATNEKLFF
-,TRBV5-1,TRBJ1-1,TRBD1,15,TGCGCCAGCAGCGTTACAGGGGCTGCTGACACTGAAGCTTTCTTT,CASSVTGAADTEAFF
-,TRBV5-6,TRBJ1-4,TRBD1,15,TGTGCCAGCAGCTTCACCTCAGGGGGCGATGAAAAACTGTTTTTT,CASSFTSGGDEKLFF
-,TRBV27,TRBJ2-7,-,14,TGTGCCAGCAGTTTAGACACTCTCTCCTACGAGCAGTACTTC,CASSLDTLSYEQYF
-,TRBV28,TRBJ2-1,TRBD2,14,TGTGCCAGCACTATGCGGGGGGCGGGTAATGAGCAGTTCTTC,CASTMRGAGNEQFF
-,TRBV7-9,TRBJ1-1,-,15,TGTGCCAGCAGCCCCCAGGGTATCATGAACACTGAAGCTTTCTTT,CASSPQGIMNTEAFF
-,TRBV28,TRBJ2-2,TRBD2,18,TGTGCCAGCAGTTTAACTAGCGGGGGCCTCGCGAACACCGGGGAGCTGTTTTTT,CASSLTSGGLANTGELFF
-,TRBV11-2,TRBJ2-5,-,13,TGTGCCACCTCTCTTACAGGGATGGAGACCCAGTACTTC,CATSLTGMETQYF
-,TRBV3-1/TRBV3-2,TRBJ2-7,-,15,TGTGCCAGCAGCCAAGCGGCCCCTGGGCCCTACGAGCAGTACTTC,CASSQAAPGPYEQYF
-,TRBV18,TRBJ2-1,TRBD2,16,TGTGCCAGCTCCGAGGCGGGGGGAACCTCCTACAATGAGCAGTTCTTC,CASSEAGGTSYNEQFF
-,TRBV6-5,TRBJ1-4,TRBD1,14,TGTGCCAGCAGTACGGAGGGGGCGGGAGAAAAACTGTTTTTT,CASSTEGAGEKLFF
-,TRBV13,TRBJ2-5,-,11,TGTGCCAGCAGCTACAGGGAGACCCAGTACTTC,CASSYRETQYF